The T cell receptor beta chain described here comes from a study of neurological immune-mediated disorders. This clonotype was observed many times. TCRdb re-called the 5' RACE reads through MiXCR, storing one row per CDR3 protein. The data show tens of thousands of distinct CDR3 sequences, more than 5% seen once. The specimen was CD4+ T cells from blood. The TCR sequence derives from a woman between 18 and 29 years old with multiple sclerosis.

The CDR3 sequence: CASSVGVGDINSPLHF. In DNA, the CDR3 is TGTGCCAGCAGCGTAGGGGTCGGGGACATAAATTCACCCCTCCACTTT. The chain couples TRBV9 to TRBJ1-6, with D tentatively TRBD1 (6 bases). This CDR3 is built from 16 residues. Trimming took 0 bases from V and 7 from J, leaving 14 bases between them. Germline loops: CDR1 SGDLS, CDR2 YYNGEE.